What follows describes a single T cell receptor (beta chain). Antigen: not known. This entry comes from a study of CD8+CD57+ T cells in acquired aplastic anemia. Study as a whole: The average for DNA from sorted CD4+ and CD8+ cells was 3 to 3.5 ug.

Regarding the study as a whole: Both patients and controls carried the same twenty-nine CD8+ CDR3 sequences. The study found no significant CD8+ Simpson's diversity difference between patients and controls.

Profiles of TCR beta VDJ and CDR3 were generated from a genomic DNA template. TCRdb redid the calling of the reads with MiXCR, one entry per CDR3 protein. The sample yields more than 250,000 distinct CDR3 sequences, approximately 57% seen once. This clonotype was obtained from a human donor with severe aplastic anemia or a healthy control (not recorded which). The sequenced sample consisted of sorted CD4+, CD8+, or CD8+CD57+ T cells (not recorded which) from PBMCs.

The CDR3 sequence is CSARDPGLSTDTQFF. DNA of the CDR3: TGCAGTGCTAGAGATCCGGGACTTAGCACAGATACGCAGTTCTTC. The chain employs TRBV20-1 and TRBJ2-1; weak D call: TRBD2 (6 bases). In germline, CDR1 is DFQATT, CDR2 SNEGSKA (reference sequence). The CDR3 is 15 amino acids. With 0 bases removed from V and 12 bases from J, the gap between germline ends came to 21 bases.